This entry lists 5 T cell receptor beta chains sequenced from one sample in a study of blood T cells in healthy people across ages. A J-beta primer mix and a sample-barcoded 5' primer were used in a second PCR of roughly 6 to 11 cycles. TCRdb used MiXCR to reprocess the 5' RACE reads, holding one entry per CDR3 protein. Among 850,000 to 1,000,000 distinct CDR3 sequences, approximately 49% were seen once, and the ten largest hold 13%. The specimen was blood. The receptors originated from a man aged 30 to 45 in good health.

V and J are TRBV7-2 and TRBJ2-3; D perhaps matches TRBD2 (6 bases). Germline CDR1 reads SGHTA; CDR2 reads FQGNSA. Trimming left V 5 bases short and J 4 bases short, with 10 bases between. The CDR3 totals 13 residues. As DNA, the CDR3 is TGTGCCAGCAGCGTAGGGACTCCAGATACGCAGTATTTT. This sequence encodes CASSVGTPDTQYF.

As concerns this clonotype: A read error may account for a junction end that differs from germline. The chain couples TRBV20-1 to TRBJ1-3, with 9 bases aligning to TRBD1. Per germline, CDR1 DFQATT and CDR2 SNEGSKA (reference sequence). The CDR3 consists of 16 residues. CDR3 DNA sequence: TGCAGTGCTAGAGATAGCGACAGGGGGACTGGAGACACCATATATTTT. Protein sequence: CSARDSDRGTGDTIYF.

Note on this clonotype: Mismatch with germline at one junction end may stem from a read error. The chain has TRBV30 and TRBJ2-3, with 7 nucleotides matching TRBD1. Germline-derived CDR1 and CDR2 are GTSNPN and SVGIG (reference sequence). The CDR3 runs 12 residues. The CDR3 coding sequence is TGTGCCGGGAGTAGGGGGCAAATGGAGCAGTATTTT. It is translated as CAGSRGQMEQYF. Complete variable domain (other parts from reference TRBV30 and TRBJ2-3): SQTIHQWPATLVQPVGSPLSLECTVEGTSNPNLYWYRQAAGRGLQLLFYSVGIGQISSEVPQNLSASRPQDRQFILSSKKLLLSDSGFYLCAGSRGQMEQYFGPGTRLTVL.

This rearrangement joins TRBV6-2 or TRBV6-3 to TRBJ1-2; 9 bases map to TRBD1. The germline CDR1 and CDR2 sequences are MNHEY and SVGEGT. V lost 6 bases to trimming and J lost 6 bases; unmatched junction nucleotides: 8. The length of the CDR3 is 14 residues. CDR3 residues: CASRGDREEDGYTF. DNA for the CDR3: TGTGCCAGCAGGGGGGACAGGGAGGAAGATGGCTACACCTTC.

This clonotype was found a few times. The chain couples TRBV20-1 to TRBJ2-5, with D uncertain. CDR3 length: 12 residues. Trimming shortened V by 3 bases and J by 6 bases, and 11 bases separated the two germline ends. CDR1 is DFQATT, CDR2 SNEGSKA, per germline (reference sequence). CDR3 sequence reads: CSASARAKTQYF. In DNA form, the CDR3 reads TGCAGTGCTAGTGCACGGGCGAAGACCCAGTACTTC.